The entry that follows covers one TCR beta chain sequence. The sample originates from a study of PD-1 and CTLA-4 blockade in melanoma. The germline V gene encodes CDR1 SGHAT and CDR2 FQNNGV. The CDR3 consists of 15 residues. V lost 0 bases and J lost 1, with 6 bases in between. Using immunoSEQ multiplex PCR, the repertoire was profiled, and TCRdb retains in-frame clones only, with some absent. The table shows roughly 30,000 clones, with about 88% occurring only once. The material was CD8+ T cells from peripheral blood, obtained from a patient given anti-PD-1 treatment. The TCR comes from a human donor with melanoma. This chain uses TRBV11-2 with TRBJ1-4; D is undetermined. CDR3 protein: CASSLDPGTNEKLFF. CDR3 nucleotide sequence: TGTGCCAGCAGCTTAGATCCAGGAACTAATGAAAAACTGTTTTTT.